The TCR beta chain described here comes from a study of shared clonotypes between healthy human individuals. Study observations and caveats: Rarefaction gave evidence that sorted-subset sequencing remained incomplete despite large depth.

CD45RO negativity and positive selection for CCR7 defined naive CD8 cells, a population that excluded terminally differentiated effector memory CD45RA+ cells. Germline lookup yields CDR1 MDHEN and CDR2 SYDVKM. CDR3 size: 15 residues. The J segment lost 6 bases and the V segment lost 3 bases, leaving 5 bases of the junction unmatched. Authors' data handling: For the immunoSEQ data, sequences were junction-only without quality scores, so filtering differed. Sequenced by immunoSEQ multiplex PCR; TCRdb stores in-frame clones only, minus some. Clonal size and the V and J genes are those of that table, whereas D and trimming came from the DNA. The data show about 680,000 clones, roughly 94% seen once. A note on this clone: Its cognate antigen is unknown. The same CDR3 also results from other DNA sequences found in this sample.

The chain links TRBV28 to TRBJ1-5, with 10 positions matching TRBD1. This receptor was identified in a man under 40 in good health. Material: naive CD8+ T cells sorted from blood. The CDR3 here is CASSFRDRGLQPQHF. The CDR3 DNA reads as TGTGCCAGCAGTTTTAGGGACAGGGGACTTCAGCCCCAGCATTTT.